Listed below are T cell receptor beta chains from one sample, sequenced in a study of beta chain features in type 1 diabetes. The method was immunoSEQ multiplex PCR; TCRdb's version includes in-frame clones alone and lacks a portion of them. The data contain a few hundred thousand clones, 9.6% of them singletons. The sample taken for sequencing was naive CD4+ T cells from blood. These receptors all stem from a woman between 18 and 29 years old in good health. Each CDR3 is given with its conserved first and last residue. D genes are given only for firm matches. Size tells how often a clone was seen (once, few, many) or the class of an expanded clone, and some rows leave it out.

d_call: -
j_call: TRBJ1-4
clone_size: -
v_call: TRBV2
cdr3_aa: CASSVTADEKLFF
cdr3_nt: TGTGCCAGCAGTGTAACAGCCGATGAAAAACTGTTTTTT

d_call: -
j_call: TRBJ2-1
clone_size: -
v_call: TRBV9
cdr3_aa: CASSVTGLNNEQFF
cdr3_nt: TGTGCCAGCAGCGTTACGGGACTGAACAATGAGCAGTTCTTC

d_call: TRBD1
j_call: TRBJ1-2
clone_size: few
v_call: TRBV5-1
cdr3_aa: CASSLAGQDYGYTF
cdr3_nt: TGCGCCAGCAGCTTGGCGGGACAGGACTATGGCTACACCTTC

d_call: -
j_call: TRBJ2-7
clone_size: few
v_call: TRBV5-1
cdr3_aa: CASSLAASTEQYF
cdr3_nt: TGCGCCAGCAGCTTGGCCGCGTCAACCGAGCAGTACTTC

d_call: -
j_call: TRBJ2-2
clone_size: few
v_call: TRBV7-2
cdr3_aa: CASSPPGHVNTGELFF
cdr3_nt: TGTGCCAGCAGCCCCCCGGGACACGTGAACACCGGGGAGCTGTTTTTT

d_call: -
j_call: TRBJ2-2
clone_size: few
v_call: TRBV2
cdr3_aa: CASGGGTGELFF
cdr3_nt: TGTGCCAGCGGGGGCGGCACCGGGGAGCTGTTTTTT

d_call: -
j_call: TRBJ1-1
clone_size: -
v_call: TRBV7-6
cdr3_aa: CASSLTGNTEAFF
cdr3_nt: TGTGCCAGCAGCTTAACAGGGAACACTGAAGCTTTCTTT

d_call: -
j_call: TRBJ1-2
clone_size: few
v_call: TRBV28
cdr3_aa: CASSLRQNYGYTF
cdr3_nt: TGTGCCAGCAGTTTACGACAGAACTATGGCTACACCTTC

d_call: TRBD2
j_call: TRBJ2-1
clone_size: few
v_call: TRBV5-4
cdr3_aa: CASSRTSGSYNEQFF
cdr3_nt: TGTGCCAGCAGCCGAACTAGCGGGAGTTACAATGAGCAGTTCTTC

d_call: TRBD2
j_call: TRBJ2-2
clone_size: few
v_call: TRBV5-1
cdr3_aa: CASSFGVAGVSGELFF
cdr3_nt: TGCGCCAGCAGCTTTGGGGTAGCGGGAGTATCAGGGGAGCTGTTTTTT

d_call: TRBD1
j_call: TRBJ2-7
clone_size: few
v_call: TRBV2
cdr3_aa: CASSELDRDTYEQYF
cdr3_nt: TGTGCCAGCAGTGAATTGGACAGGGACACCTACGAGCAGTACTTC

d_call: -
j_call: TRBJ2-6
clone_size: few
v_call: TRBV18
cdr3_aa: CASSPNTGGANVLTF
cdr3_nt: TGTGCCAGCTCACCCAACACGGGAGGGGCCAACGTCCTGACTTTC

d_call: -
j_call: TRBJ2-7
clone_size: once
v_call: TRBV11-2
cdr3_aa: CASKGTRGATEQYF
cdr3_nt: TGTGCCAGCAAGGGGACCCGGGGGGCCACCGAGCAGTACTTC

d_call: TRBD2
j_call: TRBJ2-1
clone_size: -
v_call: TRBV9
cdr3_aa: CASSASGTWANEQFF
cdr3_nt: TGTGCCAGCAGCGCAAGCGGGACTTGGGCCAATGAGCAGTTCTTC

d_call: -
j_call: TRBJ2-3
clone_size: few
v_call: TRBV27
cdr3_aa: CASSRSPGTDTQYF
cdr3_nt: TGTGCCAGCAGTCGCTCCCCGGGCACAGATACGCAGTATTTT

d_call: -
j_call: TRBJ1-5
clone_size: few
v_call: TRBV6-1
cdr3_aa: CASSVPGDGQPQHF
cdr3_nt: TGTGCCAGCAGTGTACCAGGGGACGGTCAGCCCCAGCATTTT

d_call: -
j_call: TRBJ2-7
clone_size: few
v_call: TRBV30
cdr3_aa: CAWSRGGRAFDEQYF
cdr3_nt: TGTGCCTGGAGTCGTGGGGGCAGGGCTTTCGACGAGCAGTACTTC

d_call: -
j_call: TRBJ2-5
clone_size: few
v_call: TRBV7-2
cdr3_aa: CASSLARHSLETQYF
cdr3_nt: TGTGCCAGCAGCTTAGCACGTCATAGCCTGGAGACCCAGTACTTC

d_call: -
j_call: TRBJ2-7
clone_size: many
v_call: TRBV30
cdr3_aa: CAWSVVVNEQYF
cdr3_nt: TGTGCCTGGAGTGTGGTAGTCAACGAGCAGTACTTC

d_call: -
j_call: TRBJ2-7
clone_size: few
v_call: TRBV27
cdr3_aa: CASSSWTDSYEQYF
cdr3_nt: TGTGCCAGCAGTTCTTGGACAGACTCCTACGAGCAGTACTTC

d_call: TRBD1
j_call: TRBJ1-5
clone_size: -
v_call: TRBV29-1
cdr3_aa: CSVEDRDRGQPQHF
cdr3_nt: TGCAGCGTTGAAGACCGGGACAGGGGACAGCCCCAGCATTTT

d_call: -
j_call: TRBJ2-3
clone_size: -
v_call: TRBV9
cdr3_aa: CASSVRGGDTQYF
cdr3_nt: TGTGCCAGCAGCGTAAGGGGGGGGGATACGCAGTATTTT

d_call: -
j_call: TRBJ1-5
clone_size: -
v_call: TRBV9
cdr3_aa: CASSAQGLSNQPQHF
cdr3_nt: TGTGCCAGCAGCGCGCAGGGGCTTAGCAATCAGCCCCAGCATTTT

d_call: TRBD1
j_call: TRBJ1-2
clone_size: -
v_call: TRBV28
cdr3_aa: CASSLGDRGQRGYTF
cdr3_nt: TGTGCCAGCAGTTTGGGGGACAGGGGGCAGAGGGGCTACACCTTC

d_call: TRBD1
j_call: TRBJ1-2
clone_size: -
v_call: TRBV6-5
cdr3_aa: CASSSAGDRFLYGYTF
cdr3_nt: TGTGCCAGCAGTTCGGCCGGGGACAGATTCCTCTATGGCTACACCTTC

d_call: -
j_call: TRBJ1-5
clone_size: -
v_call: TRBV4-1
cdr3_aa: CASSQDPAGDRNQPQHF
cdr3_nt: TGCGCCAGCAGCCAAGATCCGGCAGGGGATAGGAATCAGCCCCAGCATTTT

d_call: -
j_call: TRBJ1-1
clone_size: -
v_call: TRBV29-1
cdr3_aa: CSVESAGGNTEAFF
cdr3_nt: TGCAGCGTTGAATCTGCCGGAGGGAACACTGAAGCTTTCTTT

d_call: TRBD1
j_call: TRBJ1-6
clone_size: -
v_call: TRBV30
cdr3_aa: CAWRPGDRVVSPLHF
cdr3_nt: TGTGCCTGGCGACCCGGGGACAGGGTCGTTTCACCCCTCCACTTT

d_call: -
j_call: TRBJ2-7
clone_size: few
v_call: TRBV19
cdr3_aa: CASSKAESSYEQYF
cdr3_nt: TGTGCCAGTAGTAAGGCGGAGAGCTCCTACGAGCAGTACTTC

d_call: -
j_call: TRBJ2-6
clone_size: -
v_call: TRBV9
cdr3_aa: CASSVLSGANVLTF
cdr3_nt: TGTGCCAGCAGCGTTTTATCTGGGGCCAACGTCCTGACTTTC

d_call: TRBD2
j_call: TRBJ2-3
clone_size: -
v_call: TRBV7-8
cdr3_aa: CASSLRLQGLAGGYTDTQYF
cdr3_nt: TGTGCCAGCAGCTTACGGCTCCAAGGACTAGCGGGGGGGTACACAGATACGCAGTATTTT

d_call: -
j_call: TRBJ2-1
clone_size: -
v_call: TRBV5-1
cdr3_aa: CASSSTSSPNEQFF
cdr3_nt: TGCGCCAGCAGCTCAACTAGTTCCCCCAATGAGCAGTTCTTC

d_call: TRBD2
j_call: TRBJ2-7
clone_size: few
v_call: TRBV11-2
cdr3_aa: CASSPSGIYEQYF
cdr3_nt: TGTGCCAGCAGCCCTAGCGGGATATACGAGCAGTACTTC

d_call: -
j_call: TRBJ2-3
clone_size: -
v_call: TRBV11-2
cdr3_aa: CASSLDPTDTQYF
cdr3_nt: TGTGCCAGCAGCTTAGATCCGACTGATACGCAGTATTTT

d_call: TRBD2
j_call: TRBJ2-3
clone_size: few
v_call: TRBV5-4
cdr3_aa: CASSHLAADTQYF
cdr3_nt: TGTGCCAGCAGCCATCTAGCGGCGGATACGCAGTATTTT

d_call: -
j_call: TRBJ2-2
clone_size: -
v_call: TRBV5-4
cdr3_aa: CASSRLGTGVRGELFF
cdr3_nt: TGTGCCAGCAGCAGGCTGGGTACGGGAGTAAGGGGGGAGCTGTTTTTT

d_call: -
j_call: TRBJ2-1
clone_size: few
v_call: TRBV29-1
cdr3_aa: CSVVSGGPYNEQFF
cdr3_nt: TGCAGCGTTGTGTCCGGGGGGCCCTACAATGAGCAGTTCTTC

d_call: -
j_call: TRBJ1-2
clone_size: few
v_call: TRBV4-1
cdr3_aa: CASSRVGSRGDYGYTF
cdr3_nt: TGCGCCAGCAGCAGAGTGGGTAGCAGAGGCGACTATGGCTACACCTTC

d_call: TRBD1
j_call: TRBJ1-1
clone_size: few
v_call: TRBV6-1
cdr3_aa: CASSEWGQGREAFF
cdr3_nt: TGTGCCAGCAGTGAGTGGGGACAGGGGCGTGAAGCTTTCTTT

d_call: TRBD2
j_call: TRBJ2-1
clone_size: -
v_call: TRBV5-6
cdr3_aa: CASSPPGLAGPPFYNEQFF
cdr3_nt: TGTGCCAGCAGCCCCCCGGGACTAGCGGGCCCACCCTTTTACAATGAGCAGTTCTTC

d_call: -
j_call: TRBJ2-5
clone_size: many
v_call: TRBV28
cdr3_aa: CASSLAGRETQYF
cdr3_nt: TGTGCCAGCAGTTTAGCGGGGCGGGAGACCCAGTACTTC

d_call: -
j_call: TRBJ2-7
clone_size: -
v_call: TRBV7-9
cdr3_aa: CASSLGSSASPYEQYF
cdr3_nt: TGTGCCAGCAGCTTAGGCTCCAGCGCAAGCCCCTACGAGCAGTACTTC

d_call: -
j_call: TRBJ2-1
clone_size: few
v_call: TRBV5-1
cdr3_aa: CASSLEDSGNEQFF
cdr3_nt: TGCGCCAGCAGCTTGGAGGACAGCGGAAATGAGCAGTTCTTC

d_call: TRBD2
j_call: TRBJ2-3
clone_size: few
v_call: TRBV9
cdr3_aa: CASSLRLADSTDTQYF
cdr3_nt: TGTGCCAGCAGCCTCAGACTAGCGGATAGCACAGATACGCAGTATTTT

d_call: -
j_call: TRBJ2-1
clone_size: -
v_call: TRBV28
cdr3_aa: CASRNSASSYNEQFF
cdr3_nt: TGTGCCAGCAGAAATAGCGCGAGCTCCTACAATGAGCAGTTCTTC

d_call: TRBD2
j_call: TRBJ2-3
clone_size: few
v_call: TRBV19
cdr3_aa: CASMVAGGDTQYF
cdr3_nt: TGTGCCAGTATGGTAGCGGGAGGCGATACGCAGTATTTT

d_call: -
j_call: TRBJ2-3
clone_size: -
v_call: TRBV27
cdr3_aa: CASSLSIGHSTDTQYF
cdr3_nt: TGTGCCAGCAGTTTATCGATTGGACATAGCACAGATACGCAGTATTTT

d_call: TRBD1
j_call: TRBJ1-5
clone_size: -
v_call: TRBV30
cdr3_aa: CAWQGDSNQPQHF
cdr3_nt: TGTGCCTGGCAGGGGGATAGCAATCAGCCCCAGCATTTT

d_call: -
j_call: TRBJ2-4
clone_size: -
v_call: TRBV7-9
cdr3_aa: CASSPVLIAKNIQYF
cdr3_nt: TGTGCCAGCAGCCCTGTACTGATAGCCAAAAACATTCAGTACTTC

d_call: -
j_call: TRBJ2-6
clone_size: -
v_call: TRBV19
cdr3_aa: CASRLGAAGANVLTF
cdr3_nt: TGTGCCAGTAGATTGGGGGCAGCTGGGGCCAACGTCCTGACTTTC

d_call: -
j_call: TRBJ2-5
clone_size: -
v_call: TRBV18
cdr3_aa: CASSPNSGSGTQYF
cdr3_nt: TGTGCCAGCTCACCAAATTCAGGGTCTGGGACCCAGTACTTC

d_call: -
j_call: TRBJ1-1
clone_size: -
v_call: TRBV7-6
cdr3_aa: CASTGDSTEAFF
cdr3_nt: TGTGCCAGCACAGGCGATAGCACTGAAGCTTTCTTT

d_call: TRBD2
j_call: TRBJ2-1
clone_size: few
v_call: TRBV4-2
cdr3_aa: CASSYGLAPNEQFF
cdr3_nt: TGTGCCAGCAGTTACGGACTAGCTCCCAATGAGCAGTTCTTC

d_call: -
j_call: TRBJ2-5
clone_size: -
v_call: TRBV29-1
cdr3_aa: CSVEDTGLGETQYF
cdr3_nt: TGCAGCGTTGAAGATACAGGTTTGGGAGAGACCCAGTACTTC

d_call: -
j_call: TRBJ1-5
clone_size: -
v_call: TRBV5-6
cdr3_aa: CASSLGPGSNQPQHF
cdr3_nt: TGTGCCAGCAGCTTGGGTCCCGGGAGCAATCAGCCCCAGCATTTT

d_call: -
j_call: TRBJ2-7
clone_size: -
v_call: TRBV5-1
cdr3_aa: CASSLESGVGEQYF
cdr3_nt: TGCGCCAGCAGCTTGGAGTCGGGAGTGGGCGAGCAGTACTTC